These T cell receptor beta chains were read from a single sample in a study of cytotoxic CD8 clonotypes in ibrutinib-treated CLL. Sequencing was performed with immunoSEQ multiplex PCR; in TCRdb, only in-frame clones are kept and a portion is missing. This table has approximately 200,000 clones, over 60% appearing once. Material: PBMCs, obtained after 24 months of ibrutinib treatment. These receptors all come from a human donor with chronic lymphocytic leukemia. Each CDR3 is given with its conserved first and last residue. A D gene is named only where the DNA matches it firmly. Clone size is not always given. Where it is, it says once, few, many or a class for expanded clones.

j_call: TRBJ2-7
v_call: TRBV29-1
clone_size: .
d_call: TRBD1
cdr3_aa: CSVVQGAYEQYF
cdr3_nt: TGCAGCGTTGTCCAGGGGGCCTACGAGCAGTACTTC

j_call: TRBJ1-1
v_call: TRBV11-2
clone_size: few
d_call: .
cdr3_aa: CASSLERGWAEAFF
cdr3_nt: TGTGCCAGCAGCTTAGAGAGGGGATGGGCTGAAGCTTTCTTT

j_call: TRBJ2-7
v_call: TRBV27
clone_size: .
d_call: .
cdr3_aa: CASSPLQGFDYEQYF
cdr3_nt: TGTGCCAGCAGCCCTCTACAGGGCTTCGACTACGAGCAGTACTTC

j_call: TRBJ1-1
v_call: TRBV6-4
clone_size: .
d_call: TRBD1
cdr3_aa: CASSAQGDTEAFF
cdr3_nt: TGTGCCAGCAGTGCGCAGGGGGACACTGAAGCTTTCTTT

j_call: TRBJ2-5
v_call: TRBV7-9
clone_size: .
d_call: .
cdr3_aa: CASSSGAQDQETQYF
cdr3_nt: TGTGCCAGCAGTTCTGGGGCCCAGGATCAAGAGACCCAGTACTTC

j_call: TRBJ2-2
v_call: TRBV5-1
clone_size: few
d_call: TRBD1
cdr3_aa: CASSTMGTGNGELFF
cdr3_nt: TGCGCCAGCAGCACCATGGGGACAGGGAACGGGGAGCTGTTTTTT

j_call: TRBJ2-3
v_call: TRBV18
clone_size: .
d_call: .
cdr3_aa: CASSPPGSTDTQYF
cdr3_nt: TGTGCCAGCTCACCACCTGGCAGCACAGATACGCAGTATTTT

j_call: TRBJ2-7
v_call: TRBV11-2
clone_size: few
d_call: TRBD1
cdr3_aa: CASSDGTGDYEQYF
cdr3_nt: TGTGCCAGCAGCGATGGGACAGGGGACTACGAGCAGTACTTC

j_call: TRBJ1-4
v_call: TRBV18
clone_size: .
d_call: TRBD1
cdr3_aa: CASSLLPIPDGTGMVLFF
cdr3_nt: TGTGCCAGCTCACTCCTTCCAATCCCAGACGGGACAGGGATGGTACTGTTTTTT

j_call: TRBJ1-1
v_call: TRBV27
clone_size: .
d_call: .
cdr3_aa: CASSLSSPLTEAFF
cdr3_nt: TGTGCCAGCAGTTTATCCAGCCCGCTTACTGAAGCTTTCTTT

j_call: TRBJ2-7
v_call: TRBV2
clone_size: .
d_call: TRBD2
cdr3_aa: CASSGLAGQYF
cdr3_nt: TGTGCCAGCAGTGGACTAGCAGGGCAGTACTTC

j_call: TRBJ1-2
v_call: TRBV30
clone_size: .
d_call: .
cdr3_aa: CAWSLGPINYGYTF
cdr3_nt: TGTGCCTGGAGCCTCGGACCGATTAACTATGGCTACACCTTC

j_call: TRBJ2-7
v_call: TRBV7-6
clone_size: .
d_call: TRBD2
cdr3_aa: CASSYGTSGTYEQYF
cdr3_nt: TGTGCCAGCAGCTATGGGACTAGCGGAACCTACGAGCAGTACTTC

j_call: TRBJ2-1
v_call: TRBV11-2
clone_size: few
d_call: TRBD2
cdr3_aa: CASSPTSGYNEQFF
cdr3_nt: TGTGCCAGCAGCCCTACTAGCGGCTACAATGAGCAGTTCTTC

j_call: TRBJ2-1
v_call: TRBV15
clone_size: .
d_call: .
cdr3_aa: CATSREETNEQFF
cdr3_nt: TGTGCCACCAGCAGAGAAGAAACCAATGAGCAGTTCTTC

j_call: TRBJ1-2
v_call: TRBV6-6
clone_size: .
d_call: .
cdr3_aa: CASSYSAGSLGYTF
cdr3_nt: TGTGCCAGCAGTTACTCAGCGGGGAGTCTTGGCTACACCTTC

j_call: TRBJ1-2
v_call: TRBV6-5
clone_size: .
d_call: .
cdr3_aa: CASSSSKVDYGYTF
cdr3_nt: TGTGCCAGCAGCTCAAGCAAGGTCGACTATGGCTACACCTTC

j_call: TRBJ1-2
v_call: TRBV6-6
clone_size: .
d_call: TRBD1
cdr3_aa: CASSYSSPGQSDGYTF
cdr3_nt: TGTGCCAGCAGTTACTCCTCTCCGGGACAGTCTGACGGCTACACCTTC

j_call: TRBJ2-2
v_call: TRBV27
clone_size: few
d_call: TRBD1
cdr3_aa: CASSFYSTGVTGELFF
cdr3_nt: TGTGCCAGCAGTTTCTATTCGACAGGGGTGACCGGGGAGCTGTTTTTT

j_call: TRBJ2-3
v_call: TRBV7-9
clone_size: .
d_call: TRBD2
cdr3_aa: CASSPNRIRSGSGTDTQYF
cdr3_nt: TGTGCCAGCAGCCCGAACCGCATACGGAGCGGGAGTGGCACAGATACGCAGTATTTT

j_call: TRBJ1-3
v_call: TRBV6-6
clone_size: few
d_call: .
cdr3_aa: CASTITGTGNTIYF
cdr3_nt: TGTGCCAGCACCATAACAGGGACTGGAAACACCATATATTTT

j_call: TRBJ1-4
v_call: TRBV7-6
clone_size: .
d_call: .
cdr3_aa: CASSLVGDRNEKLFF
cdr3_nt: TGTGCCAGCAGCTTGGTGGGGGACCGCAATGAAAAACTGTTTTTT

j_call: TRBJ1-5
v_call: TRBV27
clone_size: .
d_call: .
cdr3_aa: CASSLRGDNSNQPQHF
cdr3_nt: TGTGCCAGCAGTTTGAGGGGGGATAATAGCAATCAGCCCCAGCATTTT

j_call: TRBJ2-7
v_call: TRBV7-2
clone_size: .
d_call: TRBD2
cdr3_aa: CASSATLRAGAYEQYF
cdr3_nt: TGTGCCAGCAGCGCAACGCTACGGGCGGGGGCCTACGAGCAGTACTTC

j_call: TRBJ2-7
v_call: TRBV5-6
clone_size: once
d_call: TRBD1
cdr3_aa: CASSLTGAPHDEQYF
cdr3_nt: TGTGCCAGCAGCTTAACAGGGGCCCCTCATGACGAGCAGTACTTC

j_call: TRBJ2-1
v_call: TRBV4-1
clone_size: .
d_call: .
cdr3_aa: CASSQELGYGSEQFF
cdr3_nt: TGCGCCAGCAGCCAAGAGCTCGGTTACGGCAGTGAGCAGTTCTTC

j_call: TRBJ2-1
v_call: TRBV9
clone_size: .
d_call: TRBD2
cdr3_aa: CASSVGLAAARWNEQFF
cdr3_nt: TGTGCCAGCAGCGTAGGCCTAGCGGCCGCCAGGTGGAATGAGCAGTTCTTC

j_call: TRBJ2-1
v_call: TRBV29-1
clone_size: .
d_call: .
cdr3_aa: CSVEPVPYNEQFF
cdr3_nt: TGCAGCGTCGAACCCGTCCCCTACAATGAGCAGTTCTTC

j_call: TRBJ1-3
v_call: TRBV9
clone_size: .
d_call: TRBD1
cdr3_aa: CASRPLGTARNTIYF
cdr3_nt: TGTGCCAGCAGACCACTCGGGACAGCCAGAAACACCATATATTTT